This entry lists 3 T cell receptor beta chains sequenced from one sample in a study of a mutant IDH1 vaccine in newly diagnosed glioma. Profiling relied on immunoSEQ multiplex PCR, and the TCRdb table lists in-frame clones only, not all of them. The sample shows tens of thousands of clones, around three fifths of them seen only once. This sample's time point: week 47, end of study. What each vaccine dose contained was 300 ug of mutant IDH1 20-mer peptide, accompanied by topical imiquimod. These receptors are not linked to any known antigen. The sample consisted of peripheral blood mononuclear cells (PBMCs), taken from a glioma patient whose treatment included an IDH1 peptide vaccine. The receptor source for this set is a middle-aged man with glioma. Some clones in this sample may be carry-over from other donors' samples.

The rearrangement links TRBV5-4 to TRBJ2-6; 10 bases are a match to TRBD2. This CDR3 contains 17 residues. CDR1 is SGHNT, CDR2 YYREEE, per germline (reference sequence). The J segment lost 3 bases and the V segment lost 2 bases, leaving 5 bases of the junction unmatched. Here the CDR3 reads CASSLSGGAYGANVLTF. Written as DNA, the CDR3 is TGTGCCAGCAGCTTAAGCGGGGGGGCGTATGGGGCCAACGTCCTGACTTTC. Based on the CDR3 plus reference TRBV5-4 and TRBJ2-6, the full variable domain is ETGVTQSPTHLIKTRGQQVTLRCSSQSGHNTVSWYQQALGQGPQFIFQYYREEENGRGNFPPRFSGLQFPNYSSELNVNALELDDSALYLCASSLSGGAYGANVLTFGAGSRLTVL.

This chain connects TRBV7-8 to TRBJ1-6; the match to TRBD1 covers 7 bases. CDR1 and CDR2 (germline): SGHVS, FQNEAQ. The CDR3 is 14 residues long. Losses at the gene ends were 6 bases for V and 6 bases for J; bases not matched to a gene: 5. CDR3 in amino acids: CASRAGQLNSPLHF. The DNA for the CDR3 is TGTGCCAGCAGGGCGGGACAGCTTAATTCACCCCTCCACTTT.

This clone was observed a few times. The chain employs TRBV7-9 and TRBJ2-5; weak D call: TRBD1 (5 bases). V was clipped by 7 bases and J by 5 bases, with 20 bases between them. The germline gives CDR1 SEHNR, CDR2 FQNEAQ (reference sequence). The CDR3 runs to 15 residues. CDR3 amino acids: CASTPTVNRRETQYF. The CDR3 DNA reads as TGTGCCAGCACCCCGACAGTTAACAGGCGGGAGACCCAGTACTTC.